The 7 T cell receptor beta chains presented below share a single source sample, sequenced in a study of response to subunit inactivated influenza vaccine (dated by TCRdb to the late 2010s). The library was generated by RT-PCR. The sequencer was an Illumina HiSeq 2500. TCRdb reran the public reads through fastp at Q25 and MiXCR, keeping productive beta chains. For every CDR3 protein sequence, its rows merge into one entry that carries the most common genes and DNA. This sample comprises about 540,000 distinct CDR3 sequences, 20% to 25% of them detected only once. The top ten constitute 2.5% to 3% of the sample. The sample was also reused in another study, on T cells expressing NK-cell markers. The second source states: TCR beta cDNA libraries were prepared using 5'RACE template switching, which introduced a universal primer site and unique molecular identifiers.

The sample in question was CD4+ T cells sorted from PBMCs, obtained roughly 13 days after vaccination. The receptors were gathered from a man aged 50 to 60 who received an inactivated influenza vaccine. Donor details come from another sample of the same person, matched by shared clones.

The rearrangement links TRBV14 to TRBJ1-2, with 10 bases matching TRBD1. V shed 1 base and J 3 bases; nucleotides not matched to a gene: 11. Germline V gene data show CDR1 as SGHDN and CDR2 as FVKESK. CDR3 length equals 18 residues. CDR3 DNA sequence: TGTGCCAGCAGCCAAGTACGGACAGGGGGAAAGGTGGACTATGGCTACACCTTC. Residues: CASSQVRTGGKVDYGYTF.

This clonotype was recorded once. V gene TRBV5-1 combines with J gene TRBJ1-4; no clear D. The CDR3 is 15 amino acids. V was clipped by 7 bases and J by 8 bases, with 21 bases between them. Germline V gives CDR1 SGHRS, CDR2 YFSETQ. The DNA of the CDR3 is TGCGCCAGCCGACCCGACGGGAGTGGAACAGAAAAACTGTTTTTT. This codes for CASRPDGSGTEKLFF.

This clonotype showed up just a few times. The CDR3 DNA is TGTGCCAGCAGGACAGCGGGAGGTAGCGGCTACACCTTC. This codes for CASRTAGGSGYTF. This chain links TRBV6-2 or TRBV6-3 with TRBJ1-2, with a weak D call TRBD1 (5 bases). In germline, CDR1 is MNHEY, CDR2 SVGEGT. The CDR3 totals 13 residues. Between the trimmed V and J ends, which lost 6 bases and 8 bases, there was a span of 16 bases.

This clonotype was seen a handful of times. The chain is built from TRBV20-1 and TRBJ2-7; possibly TRBD2 for D (6 bases). The CDR3 has 14 residues. Germline values: CDR1 DFQATT, CDR2 SNEGSKA (reference sequence). The ends were cut back, 3 bases at V and 2 bases at J, with 14 bases in the middle. The CDR3 sequence is CSASRTAGPYEQYF. The CDR3 nucleotides are TGCAGTGCTAGTAGGACGGCGGGGCCCTACGAGCAGTACTTC.

This clonotype has more than one count but fewer than ten. CDR3 DNA: TGTGCCAGCAGCGTAGGGCGGTCTATCAAAAACATTCAGTACTTC. Its translation is CASSVGRSIKNIQYF. The chain couples TRBV9 to TRBJ2-4; the D is unclear. CDR3 length equals 15 residues. In germline, CDR1 is SGDLS, CDR2 YYNGEE. Trimming left V 0 bases short and J 3 bases short, with 10 bases between.

This clonotype was detected only a few times. J is TRBJ2-1 and V is TRBV9; no definite D call. The CDR3 spans 13 residues. Germline V lookup: CDR1 SGDLS, CDR2 YYNGEE. Trimming removed 2 bases from V and 5 bases from J, with 8 bases in between. CDR3 DNA sequence: TGTGCCAGCAGCGTCGCGGCTCACAATGAGCAGTTCTTC. Protein sequence: CASSVAAHNEQFF.

This clonotype was counted between two and nine times. J is TRBJ1-5 and V is TRBV28; possibly TRBD1 for D (5 bases). Germline V gives CDR1 MDHEN, CDR2 SYDVKM. Trimming stripped 10 bases from V and 4 bases from J, with 14 bases between. The CDR3 has 13 amino acids. CDR3 region: CANQARTNQPQHF. The CDR3 bases are TGTGCCAACCAGGCCAGGACAAATCAGCCCCAGCATTTT.